Listed below are T cell receptor beta chains from one sample, sequenced in a study of T cells in Graves' hyperthyroidism and ophthalmopathy. TCRdb itself ran the multiplex PCR reads through MiXCR, one entry per CDR3 protein. The sample lists a few hundred thousand distinct CDR3 sequences; more than 14% were seen once. Input material: blood. Source of these receptors: a young woman with Graves' ophthalmopathy. The conserved cysteine and the conserved F or W are not part of the CDR3 here. Part of the rows lack a size; the others show once, few, many or a class for expanded clones.

J gene: TRBJ2-1
clone size: .
V gene: TRBV7-9
CDR3 protein: ASSFSSGQGYNEQF

J gene: TRBJ2-5
clone size: few
V gene: TRBV2
CDR3 protein: ASSPHRNQETQY

J gene: TRBJ1-1
clone size: many
V gene: TRBV12-3/TRBV12-4
CDR3 protein: ASSLQGHTEAF

J gene: TRBJ2-3
clone size: .
V gene: TRBV20-1
CDR3 protein: STTGGYGTDTQY

J gene: TRBJ2-7
clone size: few
V gene: TRBV27
CDR3 protein: ASSLFGQVGQGGYEQY

J gene: TRBJ2-3
clone size: many
V gene: TRBV27
CDR3 protein: ASMPSGGRTDTQY

J gene: TRBJ2-1
clone size: few
V gene: TRBV20-1
CDR3 protein: SASQRRSYNEQF

J gene: TRBJ2-3
clone size: many
V gene: TRBV28
CDR3 protein: ASSLPRAGTDTQY

J gene: TRBJ2-3
clone size: .
V gene: TRBV10-3
CDR3 protein: AIRPASGGTDTQY

J gene: TRBJ1-1
clone size: many
V gene: TRBV30
CDR3 protein: AWTPGQAGIYF

J gene: TRBJ2-3
clone size: many
V gene: TRBV2
CDR3 protein: ASSDGPWRDTQY

J gene: TRBJ1-2
clone size: few
V gene: TRBV28
CDR3 protein: ASNFPLGQGSDGYT

J gene: TRBJ2-5
clone size: many
V gene: TRBV9
CDR3 protein: ASSSPMAGGRVETQY

J gene: TRBJ2-3
clone size: .
V gene: TRBV9
CDR3 protein: ASSVEASGGIFTDTQY

J gene: TRBJ2-5
clone size: many
V gene: TRBV28
CDR3 protein: ASSSRGGPRGETQY

J gene: TRBJ2-6
clone size: few
V gene: TRBV6-1
CDR3 protein: ASSDRSGYSGANVLT

J gene: TRBJ1-5
clone size: many
V gene: TRBV12-3/TRBV12-4
CDR3 protein: ASSNRVAQH

J gene: TRBJ2-1
clone size: few
V gene: TRBV15
CDR3 protein: ATSRGTGSNEQF

J gene: TRBJ1-6
clone size: many
V gene: TRBV28
CDR3 protein: ASRVGNSPLH

J gene: TRBJ1-1
clone size: many
V gene: TRBV28
CDR3 protein: ASQGQGRTEAF

J gene: TRBJ1-2
clone size: many
V gene: TRBV3-1
CDR3 protein: ASSQESTVGYT

J gene: TRBJ2-5
clone size: many
V gene: TRBV7-2
CDR3 protein: ASSSRTGGAGKTQY

J gene: TRBJ1-4
clone size: many
V gene: TRBV15
CDR3 protein: ATSRAGTEVDEKLF

J gene: .
clone size: .
V gene: TRBV5-6
CDR3 protein: ASSNTANEQY

J gene: TRBJ2-3
clone size: few
V gene: TRBV7-9
CDR3 protein: ASSLGTGAFSDTQY

J gene: TRBJ2-7
clone size: .
V gene: TRBV20-1
CDR3 protein: SARDVSGGYEQY

J gene: TRBJ2-7
clone size: many
V gene: TRBV14
CDR3 protein: ASSQGVTYEQY

J gene: TRBJ2-7
clone size: many
V gene: TRBV12-3/TRBV12-4
CDR3 protein: ASREGQGAYEQY

J gene: TRBJ1-4
clone size: many
V gene: TRBV3-1
CDR3 protein: ASSQAGGAGNEKLF

J gene: TRBJ2-7
clone size: many
V gene: TRBV6-1
CDR3 protein: ASSEREGTSYEQY

J gene: TRBJ2-1
clone size: many
V gene: TRBV7-9
CDR3 protein: ASSLGWERPYNEQF

J gene: TRBJ2-7
clone size: few
V gene: TRBV19
CDR3 protein: ASRSPKGGQY

J gene: TRBJ2-3
clone size: many
V gene: TRBV7-9
CDR3 protein: ASSSRDRVTDTQY

J gene: TRBJ2-1
clone size: many
V gene: TRBV29-1
CDR3 protein: SVRGRQGTINEQF

J gene: TRBJ2-5
clone size: many
V gene: TRBV13
CDR3 protein: ASSYAGTETQY

J gene: TRBJ1-2
clone size: many
V gene: TRBV7-9
CDR3 protein: ASSKGQNSYGYT

J gene: TRBJ2-1
clone size: many
V gene: TRBV11-3
CDR3 protein: ASSLTGNNEQF

J gene: TRBJ2-5
clone size: few
V gene: TRBV14
CDR3 protein: ASSQIQGTRETQY

J gene: TRBJ2-6
clone size: .
V gene: TRBV3-1
CDR3 protein: ASSLPGVWANVLT

J gene: TRBJ2-7
clone size: .
V gene: TRBV27
CDR3 protein: ASSETGYRFHEQY

J gene: TRBJ1-2
clone size: many
V gene: TRBV20-1
CDR3 protein: SARPGTRSLKGYDGYT

J gene: TRBJ1-1
clone size: many
V gene: TRBV3-1
CDR3 protein: ASSHGGSEAF

J gene: TRBJ2-7
clone size: few
V gene: TRBV5-1
CDR3 protein: ASSRGGGRDEQY

J gene: TRBJ2-5
clone size: many
V gene: TRBV12-3/TRBV12-4
CDR3 protein: ASSGVVGGETQY

J gene: TRBJ1-1
clone size: few
V gene: TRBV5-1
CDR3 protein: ASNGNTEAF

J gene: TRBJ1-4
clone size: few
V gene: TRBV6-6
CDR3 protein: ASSYSRITEKLF

J gene: TRBJ2-7
clone size: many
V gene: TRBV20-1
CDR3 protein: SASMSAGVGEQY

J gene: TRBJ2-2
clone size: many
V gene: TRBV7-3
CDR3 protein: ASTPGGVGELF

J gene: TRBJ2-7
clone size: many
V gene: TRBV12-3/TRBV12-4
CDR3 protein: ASSLADFSYEQY

J gene: TRBJ2-3
clone size: many
V gene: TRBV24-1
CDR3 protein: ATSQPPGGQVTDTQY

J gene: TRBJ2-7
clone size: few
V gene: TRBV19
CDR3 protein: ASSIGTKPYEQY

J gene: TRBJ2-1
clone size: .
V gene: TRBV20-1
CDR3 protein: GAREASGGAGF

J gene: TRBJ1-6
clone size: many
V gene: TRBV5-1
CDR3 protein: ASSHLLNSPLH

J gene: TRBJ1-1
clone size: .
V gene: TRBV11-2
CDR3 protein: ASSRPAMNTEAF

J gene: TRBJ1-6
clone size: many
V gene: TRBV3-1
CDR3 protein: ASSQDRGTRFKSGH